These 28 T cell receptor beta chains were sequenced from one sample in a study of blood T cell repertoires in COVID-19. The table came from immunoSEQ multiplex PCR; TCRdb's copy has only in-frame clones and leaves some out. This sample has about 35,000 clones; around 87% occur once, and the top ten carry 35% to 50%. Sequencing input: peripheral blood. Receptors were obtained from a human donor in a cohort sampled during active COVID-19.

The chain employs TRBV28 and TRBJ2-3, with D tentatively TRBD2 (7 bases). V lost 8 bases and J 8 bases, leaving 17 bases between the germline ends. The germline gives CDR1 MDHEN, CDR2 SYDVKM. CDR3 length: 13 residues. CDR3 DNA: TGTGCCAGCCAAGGGGGGGGCCGGGGTACGCAGTATTTT. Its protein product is CASQGGGRGTQYF.

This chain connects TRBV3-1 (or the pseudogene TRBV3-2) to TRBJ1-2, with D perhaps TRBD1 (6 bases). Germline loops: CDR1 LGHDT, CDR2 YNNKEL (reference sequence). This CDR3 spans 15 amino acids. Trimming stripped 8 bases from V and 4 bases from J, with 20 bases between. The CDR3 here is CASGQVRGPGYGYTF. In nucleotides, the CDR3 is TGTGCCAGCGGTCAAGTCAGGGGACCGGGCTATGGCTACACCTTC.

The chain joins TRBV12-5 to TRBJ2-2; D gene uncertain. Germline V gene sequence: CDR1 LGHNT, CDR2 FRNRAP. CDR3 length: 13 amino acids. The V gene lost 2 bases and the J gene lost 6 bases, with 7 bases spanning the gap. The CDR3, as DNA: TGTGCTAGTGGTTTGTGGAGTCCCGGGGAGCTGTTTTTT. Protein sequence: CASGLWSPGELFF. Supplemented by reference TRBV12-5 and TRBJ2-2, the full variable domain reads DARVTQTPRHKVTEMGQEVTMRCQPILGHNTVFWYRQTMMQGLELLAYFRNRAPLDDSGMPKDRFSAEMPDATLATLKIQPSEPRDSAVYFCASGLWSPGELFFGEGSRLTVL.

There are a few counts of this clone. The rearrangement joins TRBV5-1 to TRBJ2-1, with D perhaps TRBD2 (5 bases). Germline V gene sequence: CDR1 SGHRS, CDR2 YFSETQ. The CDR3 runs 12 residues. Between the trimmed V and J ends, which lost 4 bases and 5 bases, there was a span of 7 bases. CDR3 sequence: CASSRGNNEQFF. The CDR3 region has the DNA TGCGCCAGCAGCAGAGGGAACAATGAGCAGTTCTTC.

CDR3 loop: CASSEEMSTTNSPLHF. The CDR3 DNA sequence: TGTGCCAGCAGTGAAGAAATGAGCACTACTAATTCACCCCTCCACTTT. The chain is built from TRBV2 and TRBJ1-6; D call uncertain. Germline CDR1 is SNHLY and CDR2 is FYNNEI. The CDR3 runs to 16 residues. V lost 1 base and J lost 6, with 13 bases in between.

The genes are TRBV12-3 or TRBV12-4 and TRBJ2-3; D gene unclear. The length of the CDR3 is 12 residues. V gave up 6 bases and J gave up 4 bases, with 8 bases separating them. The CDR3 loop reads CASRGSSDTQYF. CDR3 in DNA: TGTGCCAGCAGGGGCAGCTCAGATACGCAGTATTTT.

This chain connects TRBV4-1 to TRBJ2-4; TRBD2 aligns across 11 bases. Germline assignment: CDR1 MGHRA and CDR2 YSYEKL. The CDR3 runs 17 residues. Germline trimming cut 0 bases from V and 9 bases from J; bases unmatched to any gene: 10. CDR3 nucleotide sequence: TGCGCCAGCAGCCAAGATCGGATAGCGGGGGGGCCAAGCATTCAGTACTTC. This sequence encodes CASSQDRIAGGPSIQYF.

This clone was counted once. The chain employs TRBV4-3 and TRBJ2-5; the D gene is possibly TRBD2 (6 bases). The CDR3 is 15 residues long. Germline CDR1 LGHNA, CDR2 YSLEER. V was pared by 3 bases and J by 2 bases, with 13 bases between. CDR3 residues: CASSHSGEIQETQYF. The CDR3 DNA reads TGCGCCAGCAGCCATAGCGGCGAAATACAAGAGACCCAGTACTTC.

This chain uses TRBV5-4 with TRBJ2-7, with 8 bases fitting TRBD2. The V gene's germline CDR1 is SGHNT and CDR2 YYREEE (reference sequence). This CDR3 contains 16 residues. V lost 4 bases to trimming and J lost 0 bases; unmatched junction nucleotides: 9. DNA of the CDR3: TGTGCCAGCAGCCCGGGGGGGCAGCTGAGCTCCTACGAGCAGTACTTC. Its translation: CASSPGGQLSSYEQYF.

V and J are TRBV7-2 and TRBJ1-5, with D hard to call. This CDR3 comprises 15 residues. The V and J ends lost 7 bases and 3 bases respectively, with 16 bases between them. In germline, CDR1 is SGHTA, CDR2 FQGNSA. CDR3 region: CASTLTSTNNQPQHF. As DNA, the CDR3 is TGTGCCAGCACCTTGACATCGACAAACAATCAGCCCCAGCATTTT.

The CDR3 protein is CASSPQRTDSDTQYF. Written as DNA, the CDR3 is TGTGCCAGCTCACCACAAAGGACTGACTCGGATACGCAGTATTTT. This chain links TRBV18 with TRBJ2-3; D perhaps matches TRBD2 (5 bases). CDR1 and CDR2 from the germline V gene are KGHSH and LQKENI. The CDR3 has 15 amino acids. Trimming took 1 base from V and 6 from J, leaving 14 bases between them.

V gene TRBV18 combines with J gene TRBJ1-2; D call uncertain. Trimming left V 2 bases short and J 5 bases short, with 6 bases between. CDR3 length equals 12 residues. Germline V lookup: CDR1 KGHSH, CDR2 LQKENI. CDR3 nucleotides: TGTGCCAGCTCACCAGAGGGTTATGGCTACACCTTC. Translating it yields CASSPEGYGYTF.

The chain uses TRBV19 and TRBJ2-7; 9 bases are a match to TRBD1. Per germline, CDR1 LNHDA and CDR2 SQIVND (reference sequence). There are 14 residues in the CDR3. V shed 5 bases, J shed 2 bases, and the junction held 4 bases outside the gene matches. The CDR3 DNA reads TGTGCCAGTAGTCGGACAGGGGTACCCTACGAGCAGTACTTC. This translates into CASSRTGVPYEQYF.

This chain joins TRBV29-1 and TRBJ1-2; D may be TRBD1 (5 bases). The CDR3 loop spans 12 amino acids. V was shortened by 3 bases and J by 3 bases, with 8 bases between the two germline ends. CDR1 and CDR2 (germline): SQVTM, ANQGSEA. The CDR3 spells CSVDAQDYGYTF. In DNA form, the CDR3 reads TGCAGCGTTGACGCACAGGACTATGGCTACACCTTC.

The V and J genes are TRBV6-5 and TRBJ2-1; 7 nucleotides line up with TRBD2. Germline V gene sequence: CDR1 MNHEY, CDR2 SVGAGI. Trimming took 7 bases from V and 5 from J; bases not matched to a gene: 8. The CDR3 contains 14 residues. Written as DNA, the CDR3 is TGTGCCAGCACCCTAGGGAGGGTACACAATGAGCAGTTCTTC. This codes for CASTLGRVHNEQFF.

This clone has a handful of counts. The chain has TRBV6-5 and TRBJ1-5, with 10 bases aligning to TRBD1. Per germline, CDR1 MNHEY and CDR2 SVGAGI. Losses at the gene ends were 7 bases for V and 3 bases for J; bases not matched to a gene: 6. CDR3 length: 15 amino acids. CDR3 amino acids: CASTRTGGTNQPQHF. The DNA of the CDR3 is TGTGCCAGCACTAGGACAGGGGGAACCAATCAGCCCCAGCATTTT.

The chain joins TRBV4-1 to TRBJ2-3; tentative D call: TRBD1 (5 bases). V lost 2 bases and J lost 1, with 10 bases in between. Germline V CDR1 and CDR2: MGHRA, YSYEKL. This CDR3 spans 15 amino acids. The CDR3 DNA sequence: TGCGCCAGCAGCCAACCAGGGTCTGGCACAGATACGCAGTATTTT. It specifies CASSQPGSGTDTQYF.

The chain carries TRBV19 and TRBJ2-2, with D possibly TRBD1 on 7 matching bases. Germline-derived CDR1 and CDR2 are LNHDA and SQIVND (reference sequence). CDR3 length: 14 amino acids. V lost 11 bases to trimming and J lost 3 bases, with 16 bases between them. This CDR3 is CASLEGQHTGELFF. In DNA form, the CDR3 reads TGTGCCTCTCTGGAGGGACAGCACACCGGGGAGCTGTTTTTT.

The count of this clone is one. CDR3 bases: TGTGCCAGTAGTATCCTAGCGGGGGCAGGGGATACGCAGTATTTT. Encoded protein: CASSILAGAGDTQYF. The chain carries TRBV19 and TRBJ2-3; TRBD2 matches at 10 bases. The CDR3 covers 15 residues. Germline-derived CDR1 and CDR2 are LNHDA and SQIVND (reference sequence). V lost 3 bases and J lost 6; bases outside the gene matches: 6.

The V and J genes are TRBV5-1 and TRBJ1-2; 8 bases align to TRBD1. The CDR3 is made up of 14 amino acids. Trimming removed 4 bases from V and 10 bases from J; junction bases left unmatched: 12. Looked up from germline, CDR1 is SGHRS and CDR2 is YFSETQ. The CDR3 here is CASSLGGTGGLYTF. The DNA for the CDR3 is TGCGCCAGCAGCCTGGGAGGGACAGGTGGTCTCTACACCTTC.

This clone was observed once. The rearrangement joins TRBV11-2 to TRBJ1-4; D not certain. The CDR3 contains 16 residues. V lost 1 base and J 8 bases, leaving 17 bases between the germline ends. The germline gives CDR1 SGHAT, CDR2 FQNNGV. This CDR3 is CASSLAGWQVREKLFF. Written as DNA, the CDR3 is TGTGCCAGCAGCTTAGCCGGGTGGCAAGTTAGAGAAAAACTGTTTTTT.

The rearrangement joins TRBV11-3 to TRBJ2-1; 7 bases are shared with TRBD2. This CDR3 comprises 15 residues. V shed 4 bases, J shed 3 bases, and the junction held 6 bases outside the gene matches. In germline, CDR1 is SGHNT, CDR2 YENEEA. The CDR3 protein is CASSSPGTNYNEQFF. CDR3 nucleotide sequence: TGTGCCAGCAGCTCTCCCGGGACTAACTACAATGAGCAGTTCTTC.

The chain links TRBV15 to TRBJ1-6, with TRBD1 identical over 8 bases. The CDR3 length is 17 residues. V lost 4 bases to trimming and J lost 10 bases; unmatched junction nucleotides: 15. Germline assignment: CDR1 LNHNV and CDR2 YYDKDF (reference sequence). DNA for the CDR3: TGTGCCACCAGCAAACCTCGGACAGGGAATATTTTCTCACCCCTCCACTTT. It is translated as CATSKPRTGNIFSPLHF. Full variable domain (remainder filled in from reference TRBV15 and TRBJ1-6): DAMVIQNPRYQVTQFGKPVTLSCSQTLNHNVMYWYQQKSSQAPKLLFHYYDKDFNNEADTPDNFQSRRPNTSFCFLDIRSPGLGDTAMYLCATSKPRTGNIFSPLHFGNGTRLTVT.

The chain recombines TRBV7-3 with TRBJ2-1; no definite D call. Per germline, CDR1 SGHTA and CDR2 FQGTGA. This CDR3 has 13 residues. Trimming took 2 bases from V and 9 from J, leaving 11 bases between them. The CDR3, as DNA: TGTGCCAGCAGCTTAGTACTAAACGCTGAGCAGTTCTTC. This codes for CASSLVLNAEQFF. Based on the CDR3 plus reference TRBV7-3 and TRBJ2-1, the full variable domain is GAGVSQTPSNKVTEKGKYVELRCDPISGHTALYWYRQSLGQGPEFLIYFQGTGAADDSGLPNDRFFAVRPEGSVSTLKIQRTERGDSAVYLCASSLVLNAEQFFGPGTRLTVL.

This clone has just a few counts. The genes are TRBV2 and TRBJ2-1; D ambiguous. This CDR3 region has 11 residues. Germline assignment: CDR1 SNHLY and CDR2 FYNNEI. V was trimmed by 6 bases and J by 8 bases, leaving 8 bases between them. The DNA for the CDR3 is TGTGCCAGCAGGGTGTTAGATGAGCAGTTCTTC. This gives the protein CASRVLDEQFF.

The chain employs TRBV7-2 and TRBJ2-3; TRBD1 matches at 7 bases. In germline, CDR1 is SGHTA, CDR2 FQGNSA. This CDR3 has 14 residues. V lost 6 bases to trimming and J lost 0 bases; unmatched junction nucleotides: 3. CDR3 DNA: TGTGCCAGCAGGACAGGGTATAGCACAGATACGCAGTATTTT. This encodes CASRTGYSTDTQYF.

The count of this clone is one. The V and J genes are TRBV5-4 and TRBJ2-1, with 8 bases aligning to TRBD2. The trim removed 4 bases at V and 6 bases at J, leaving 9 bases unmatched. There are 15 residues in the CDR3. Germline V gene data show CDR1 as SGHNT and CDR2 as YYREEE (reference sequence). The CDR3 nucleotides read TGTGCCAGCAGCCCGATGTTACGGGGGGGCAATGAGCAGTTCTTC. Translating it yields CASSPMLRGGNEQFF.

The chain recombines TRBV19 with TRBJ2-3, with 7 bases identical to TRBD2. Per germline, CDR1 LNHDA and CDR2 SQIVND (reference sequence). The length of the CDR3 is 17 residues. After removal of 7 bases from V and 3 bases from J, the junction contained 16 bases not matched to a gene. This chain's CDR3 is CASNRGSTSVRTDTQYF. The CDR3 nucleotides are TGTGCCAGTAATAGGGGTTCTACTAGCGTACGGACAGATACGCAGTATTTT.